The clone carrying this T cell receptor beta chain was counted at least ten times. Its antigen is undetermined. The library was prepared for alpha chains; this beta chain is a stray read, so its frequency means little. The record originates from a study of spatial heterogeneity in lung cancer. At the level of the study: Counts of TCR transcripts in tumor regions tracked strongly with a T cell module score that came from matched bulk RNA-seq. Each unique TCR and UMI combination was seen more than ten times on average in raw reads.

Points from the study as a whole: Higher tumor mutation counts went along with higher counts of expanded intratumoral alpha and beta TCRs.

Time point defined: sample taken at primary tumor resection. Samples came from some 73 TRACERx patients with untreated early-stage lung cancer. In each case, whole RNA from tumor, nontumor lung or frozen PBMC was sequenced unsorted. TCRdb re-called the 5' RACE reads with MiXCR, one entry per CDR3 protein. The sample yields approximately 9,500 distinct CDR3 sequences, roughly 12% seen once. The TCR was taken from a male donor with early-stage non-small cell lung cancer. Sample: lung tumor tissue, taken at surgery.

CDR3 sequence reads: CSATPTSVAGGTDTQYF. The CDR3 DNA is TGCAGTGCAACCCCAACCTCTGTAGCGGGAGGGACAGATACGCAGTATTTT. The rearrangement links TRBV20-1 to TRBJ2-3, with 11 nucleotides matching TRBD2. Per the germline V gene, CDR1 is DFQATT and CDR2 is SNEGSKA (reference sequence). This CDR3 has 17 residues. V lost 6 bases and J lost 3; bases outside the gene matches: 14.